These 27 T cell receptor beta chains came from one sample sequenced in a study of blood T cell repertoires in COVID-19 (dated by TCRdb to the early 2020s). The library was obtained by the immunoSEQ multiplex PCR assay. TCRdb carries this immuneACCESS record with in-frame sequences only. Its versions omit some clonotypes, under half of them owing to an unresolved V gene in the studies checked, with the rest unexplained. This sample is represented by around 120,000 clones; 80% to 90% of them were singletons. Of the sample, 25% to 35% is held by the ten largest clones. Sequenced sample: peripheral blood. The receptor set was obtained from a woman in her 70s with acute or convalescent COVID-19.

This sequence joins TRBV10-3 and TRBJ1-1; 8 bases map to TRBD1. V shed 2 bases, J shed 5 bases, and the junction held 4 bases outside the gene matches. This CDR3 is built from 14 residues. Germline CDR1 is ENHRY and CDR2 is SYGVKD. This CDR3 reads CAISEPDRATEAFF. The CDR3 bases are TGTGCCATCAGTGAGCCGGACAGGGCAACTGAAGCTTTCTTT.

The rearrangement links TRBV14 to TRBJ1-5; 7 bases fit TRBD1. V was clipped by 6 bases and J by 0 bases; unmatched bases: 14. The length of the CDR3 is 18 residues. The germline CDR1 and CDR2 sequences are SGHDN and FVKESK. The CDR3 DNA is TGTGCCAGCAGTGATCTCCGGGACAGCGGGTCTAGCAATCAGCCCCAGCATTTT. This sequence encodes CASSDLRDSGSSNQPQHF.

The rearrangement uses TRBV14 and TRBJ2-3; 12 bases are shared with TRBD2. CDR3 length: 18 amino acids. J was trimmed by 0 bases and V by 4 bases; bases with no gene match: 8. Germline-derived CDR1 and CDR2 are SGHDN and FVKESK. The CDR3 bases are TGTGCCAGCAGCCGCTGGACTAGCGGGGTATTCAGCACAGATACGCAGTATTTT. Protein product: CASSRWTSGVFSTDTQYF.

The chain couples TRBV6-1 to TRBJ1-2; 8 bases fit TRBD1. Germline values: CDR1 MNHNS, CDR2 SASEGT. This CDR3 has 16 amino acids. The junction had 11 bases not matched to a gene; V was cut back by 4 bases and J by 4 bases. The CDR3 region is CASSAVPGQGSYGYTF. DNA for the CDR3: TGTGCCAGCAGTGCCGTCCCAGGACAGGGTTCCTATGGCTACACCTTC.

The CDR3 spells CASSSPQQGRGVETQYF. CDR3 nucleotides: TGTGCCAGCAGCTCCCCCCAACAGGGCCGGGGAGTAGAGACCCAGTACTTC. The chain links TRBV5-4 to TRBJ2-5, with D perhaps matching TRBD1 (6 bases). The CDR3 extends over 17 amino acids. Trimming left V 3 bases short and J 4 bases short, with 22 bases between. Germline CDR1 and CDR2: SGHNT and YYREEE (reference sequence).

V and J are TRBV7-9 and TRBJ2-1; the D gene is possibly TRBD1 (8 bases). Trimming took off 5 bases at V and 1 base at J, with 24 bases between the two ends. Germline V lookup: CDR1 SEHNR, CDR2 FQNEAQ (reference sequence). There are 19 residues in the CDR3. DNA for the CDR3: TGTGCCAGCAGCCTAGGGGTCAGGGGGCAACTAGCGTCCTACAATGAGCAGTTCTTC. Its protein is CASSLGVRGQLASYNEQFF.

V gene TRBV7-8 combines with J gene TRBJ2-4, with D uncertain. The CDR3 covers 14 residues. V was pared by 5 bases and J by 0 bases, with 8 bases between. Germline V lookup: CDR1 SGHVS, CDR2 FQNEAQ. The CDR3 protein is CASSRSRAKNIQYF. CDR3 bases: TGTGCCAGCAGCCGGTCGAGAGCCAAAAACATTCAGTACTTC.

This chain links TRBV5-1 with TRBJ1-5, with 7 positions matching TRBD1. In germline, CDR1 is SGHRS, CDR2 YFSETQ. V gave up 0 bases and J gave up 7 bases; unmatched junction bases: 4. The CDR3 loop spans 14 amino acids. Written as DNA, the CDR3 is TGCGCCAGCAGCTTGGAAGGGGGCGGGCAGCCCCAGCATTTT. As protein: CASSLEGGGQPQHF.

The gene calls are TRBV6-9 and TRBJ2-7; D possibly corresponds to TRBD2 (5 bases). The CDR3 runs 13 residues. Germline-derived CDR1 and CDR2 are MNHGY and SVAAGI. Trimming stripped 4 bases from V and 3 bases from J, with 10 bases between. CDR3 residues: CASSSGDRYEQYF. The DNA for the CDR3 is TGTGCCAGCAGTTCCGGGGATCGCTACGAGCAGTACTTC.

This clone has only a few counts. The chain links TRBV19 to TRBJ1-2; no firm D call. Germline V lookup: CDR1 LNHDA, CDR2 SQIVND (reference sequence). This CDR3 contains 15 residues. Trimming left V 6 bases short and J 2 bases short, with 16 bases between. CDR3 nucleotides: TGTGCCAGTAGCCCCAGGACCCCGGGAAACTATGGCTACACCTTC. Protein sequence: CASSPRTPGNYGYTF.

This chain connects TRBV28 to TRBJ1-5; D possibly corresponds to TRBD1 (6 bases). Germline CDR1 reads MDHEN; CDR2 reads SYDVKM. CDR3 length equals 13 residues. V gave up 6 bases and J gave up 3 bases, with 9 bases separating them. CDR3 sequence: CASRQGYNQPQHF. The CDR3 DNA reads TGTGCCAGCAGGCAGGGGTACAATCAGCCCCAGCATTTT.

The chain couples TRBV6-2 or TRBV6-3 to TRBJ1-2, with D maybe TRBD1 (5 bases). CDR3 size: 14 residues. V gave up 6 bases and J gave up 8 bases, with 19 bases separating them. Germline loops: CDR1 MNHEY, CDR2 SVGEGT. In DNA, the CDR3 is TGTGCCAGCAGCTCCAGGACCCAGGGCCAAGGCTACACCTTC. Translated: CASSSRTQGQGYTF.

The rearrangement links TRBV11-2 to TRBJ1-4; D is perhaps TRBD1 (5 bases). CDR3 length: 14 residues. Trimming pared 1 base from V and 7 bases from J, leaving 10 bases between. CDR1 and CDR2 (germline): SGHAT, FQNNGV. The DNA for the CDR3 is TGTGCCAGCAGCTTAGGGGGGGGAGTTGAAAAACTGTTTTTT. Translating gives CASSLGGGVEKLFF.

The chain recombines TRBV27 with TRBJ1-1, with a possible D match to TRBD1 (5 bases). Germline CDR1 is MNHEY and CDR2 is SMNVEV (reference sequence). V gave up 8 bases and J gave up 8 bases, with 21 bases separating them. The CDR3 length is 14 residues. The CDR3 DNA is TGTGCCAGCTCCTCCCACGGGGGACCGGGCGAAGCTTTCTTT. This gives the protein CASSSHGGPGEAFF.

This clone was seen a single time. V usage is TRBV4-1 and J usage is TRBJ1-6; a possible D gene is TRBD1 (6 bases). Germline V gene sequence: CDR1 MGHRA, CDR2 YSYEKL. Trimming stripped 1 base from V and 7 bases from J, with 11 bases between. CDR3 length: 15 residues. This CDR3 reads CASSQVQGHNSPLHF. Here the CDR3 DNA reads TGCGCCAGCAGCCAAGTTCAGGGACACAATTCACCCCTCCACTTT.

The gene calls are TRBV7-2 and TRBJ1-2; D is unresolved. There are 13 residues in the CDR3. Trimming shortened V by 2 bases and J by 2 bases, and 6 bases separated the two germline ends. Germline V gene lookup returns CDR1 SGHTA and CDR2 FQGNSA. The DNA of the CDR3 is TGTGCCAGCAGCTTACCCCCAAACTATGGCTACACCTTC. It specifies CASSLPPNYGYTF.

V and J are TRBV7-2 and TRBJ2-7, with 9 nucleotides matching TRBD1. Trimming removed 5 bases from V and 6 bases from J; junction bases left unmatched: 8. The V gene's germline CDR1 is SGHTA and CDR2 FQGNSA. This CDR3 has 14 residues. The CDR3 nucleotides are TGTGCCAGCAGCCTGAGGACAGGGGTAAGCGAGCAGTACTTC. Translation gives CASSLRTGVSEQYF.

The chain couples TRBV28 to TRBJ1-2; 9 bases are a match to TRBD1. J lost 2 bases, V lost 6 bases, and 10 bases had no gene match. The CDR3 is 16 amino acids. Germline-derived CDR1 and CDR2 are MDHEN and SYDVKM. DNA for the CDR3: TGTGCCAGCAGCACCTACGACAGGGGGTCCAACTATGGCTACACCTTC. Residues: CASSTYDRGSNYGYTF.

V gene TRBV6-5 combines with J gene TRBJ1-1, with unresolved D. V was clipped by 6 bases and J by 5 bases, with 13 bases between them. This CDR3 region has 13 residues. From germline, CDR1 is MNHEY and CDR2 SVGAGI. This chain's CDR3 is CASRRIRGTEAFF. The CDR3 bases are TGTGCCAGCAGGAGGATCCGGGGTACTGAAGCTTTCTTT.

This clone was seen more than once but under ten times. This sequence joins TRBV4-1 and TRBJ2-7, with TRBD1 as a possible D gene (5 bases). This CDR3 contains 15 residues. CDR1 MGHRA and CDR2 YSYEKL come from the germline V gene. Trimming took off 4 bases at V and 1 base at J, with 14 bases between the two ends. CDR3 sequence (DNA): TGCGCCAGCAGCCCCGCGACAGCCTATTCCTACGAGCAGTACTTC. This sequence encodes CASSPATAYSYEQYF.

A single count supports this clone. Here the CDR3 reads CASRSGTGESPFQPQHF. Written as DNA, the CDR3 is TGTGCCAGCAGATCCGGGACAGGGGAGTCCCCGTTTCAGCCCCAGCATTTT. The rearrangement links TRBV7-4 to TRBJ1-5, with 10 bases lining up with TRBD1. CDR3 length: 17 amino acids. Germline-derived CDR1 and CDR2 are SGHVT and SQSDAQ. The J segment lost 6 bases and the V segment lost 6 bases, leaving 14 bases of the junction unmatched.

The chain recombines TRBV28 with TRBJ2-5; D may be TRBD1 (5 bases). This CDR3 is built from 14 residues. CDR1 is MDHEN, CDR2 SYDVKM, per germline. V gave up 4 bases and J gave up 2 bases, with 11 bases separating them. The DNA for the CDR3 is TGTGCCAGCAGTTCGCACAGGTCTCAAGAGACCCAGTACTTC. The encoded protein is CASSSHRSQETQYF.

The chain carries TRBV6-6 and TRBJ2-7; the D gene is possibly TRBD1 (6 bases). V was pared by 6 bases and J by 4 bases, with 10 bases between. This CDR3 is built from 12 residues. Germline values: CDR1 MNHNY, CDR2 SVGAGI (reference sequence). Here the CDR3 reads CASSTGLYEQYF. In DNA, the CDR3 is TGTGCCAGCAGCACAGGGTTATACGAGCAGTACTTC.

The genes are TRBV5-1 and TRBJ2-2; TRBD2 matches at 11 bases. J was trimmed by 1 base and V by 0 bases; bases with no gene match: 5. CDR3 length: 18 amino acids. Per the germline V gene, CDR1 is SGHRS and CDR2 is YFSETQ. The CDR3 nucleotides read TGCGCCAGCAGCTTGGCCGGGGGACTAGCGGAGAACACCGGGGAGCTGTTTTTT. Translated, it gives CASSLAGGLAENTGELFF. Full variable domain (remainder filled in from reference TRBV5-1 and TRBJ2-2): KAGVTQTPRYLIKTRGQQVTLSCSPISGHRSVSWYQQTPGQGLQFLFEYFSETQRNKGNFPGRFSGRQFSNSRSEMNVSTLELGDSALYLCASSLAGGLAENTGELFFGEGSRLTVL.

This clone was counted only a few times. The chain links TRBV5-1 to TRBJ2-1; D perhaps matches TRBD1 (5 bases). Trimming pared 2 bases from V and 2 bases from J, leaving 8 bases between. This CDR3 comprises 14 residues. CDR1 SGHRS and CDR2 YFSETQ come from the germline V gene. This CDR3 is CASSFEGAYNEQFF. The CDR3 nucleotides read TGCGCCAGCAGCTTTGAAGGGGCCTACAATGAGCAGTTCTTC. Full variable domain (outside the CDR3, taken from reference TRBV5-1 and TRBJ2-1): KAGVTQTPRYLIKTRGQQVTLSCSPISGHRSVSWYQQTPGQGLQFLFEYFSETQRNKGNFPGRFSGRQFSNSRSEMNVSTLELGDSALYLCASSFEGAYNEQFFGPGTRLTVL.

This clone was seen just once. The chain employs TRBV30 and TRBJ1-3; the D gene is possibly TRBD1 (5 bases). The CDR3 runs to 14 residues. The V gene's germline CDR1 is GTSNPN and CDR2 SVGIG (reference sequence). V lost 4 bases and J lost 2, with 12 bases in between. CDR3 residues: CAWTSTTAGNTIYF. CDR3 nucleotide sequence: TGTGCCTGGACAAGTACGACAGCTGGAAACACCATATATTTT.

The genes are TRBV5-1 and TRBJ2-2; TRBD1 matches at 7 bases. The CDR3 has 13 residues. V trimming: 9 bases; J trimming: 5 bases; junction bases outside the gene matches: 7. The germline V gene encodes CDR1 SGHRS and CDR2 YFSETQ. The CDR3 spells CATQAGGTGELFF. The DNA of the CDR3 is TGCGCCACCCAAGCAGGGGGAACCGGGGAGCTGTTTTTT.